The clone carrying this T cell receptor (beta chain) was found a few times. Its cognate antigen is unknown. The sample is drawn from a study of beta chain features in type 1 diabetes. Overall study: Researchers looked at 95 million to 140 million sorted cells across all samples.

Naive, central memory, regulatory and stem cell-like memory cells within the CD4+ compartment were sorted using CD45RO/CCR7/CD25/CD127/CD95/CD27. Reverse transcription of all isolated RNA meant that expressed TCRB transcripts were sequenced. The table came from immunoSEQ multiplex PCR; TCRdb's copy has only in-frame clones and leaves some out. The sample shows 200,000 to 250,000 clones, approximately 14% of them seen only once. Findings and limits, study-wide: Patients with Type 1 diabetes showed moderately but significantly shorter TCRB CDR3s in all four CD4+ subsets. Any PCR bias toward short templates would affect both groups alike. Using cDNA template may skew counts toward highly expressing activated cells.

CDR3 length: 15 residues. The clonotype originates from a man under 40 with type 1 diabetes. The material sequenced was naive CD4+ T cells from blood. This chain links TRBV21-1 with TRBJ2-7; TRBD2, as called in the table, went unchecked against the DNA. TRBV21-1 is annotated as a pseudogene. The CDR3 reads CASSSWEGHSYEQYF. The CDR3 coding sequence is TGTGCCAGCAGCAGTTGGGAGGGGCACTCCTACGAGCAGTACTTC.